The 23 T cell receptor beta chains below all came from one sample that was sequenced in a study of blood T cell repertoires in COVID-19. The data were produced by immunoSEQ multiplex PCR, yet TCRdb's version contains in-frame clones alone and is incomplete. This sample has roughly 34,000 clones, with 80% to 90% found just once. Source material: peripheral blood. The receptors shown here come from a man between 60 and 75 years old with active COVID-19.

This clone was detected only once. This rearrangement joins TRBV5-1 to TRBJ2-5; no reliable D call. V was clipped by 0 bases and J by 3 bases, with 21 bases between them. This CDR3 has 18 residues. Germline CDR1 and CDR2: SGHRS and YFSETQ. The CDR3 loop is CASSLGSSRYGFKETQYF. CDR3 DNA: TGCGCCAGCAGCTTGGGGTCCTCGAGGTATGGCTTCAAAGAGACCCAGTACTTC.

The V gene is TRBV25-1, the J gene TRBJ2-3; D might be TRBD2 (6 bases). With 2 bases removed from V and 4 bases from J, the gap between germline ends came to 16 bases. There are 16 residues in the CDR3. Germline lookup yields CDR1 MGHDK and CDR2 SYGVNS. CDR3 protein: CASSEGLGGIPDTQYF. The CDR3 coding sequence is TGTGCCAGCAGTGAAGGACTGGGCGGGATCCCAGATACGCAGTATTTT.

The chain employs TRBV24-1 and TRBJ2-2; tentative D call: TRBD1 (6 bases). Trimming shortened V by 2 bases and J by 2 bases, and 14 bases separated the two germline ends. The germline V gene has CDR1 KGHDR and CDR2 SFDVKD. The CDR3 is made up of 17 amino acids. The CDR3 DNA sequence: TGTGCCACCAGTGATTGGACAGTATCATCCAACACCGGGGAGCTGTTTTTT. This gives the protein CATSDWTVSSNTGELFF.

The rearrangement links TRBV5-1 to TRBJ1-4; TRBD1 agrees at 7 bases. The CDR3 consists of 14 residues. Germline CDR1 reads SGHRS; CDR2 reads YFSETQ. With V trimmed by 7 bases and J by 0 bases, 3 bases remained unmatched. The CDR3 here is CASGTAATNEKLFF. The DNA for the CDR3 is TGCGCCAGCGGGACAGCGGCAACTAATGAAAAACTGTTTTTT.

This clone was detected once. This chain connects TRBV11-1 to TRBJ2-1; a possible D gene is TRBD2 (5 bases). The CDR3 sequence is 14 residues long. V lost 3 bases and J 2 bases, leaving 8 bases between the germline ends. The germline gives CDR1 SGHAT, CDR2 FQDESV (reference sequence). The CDR3 DNA is TGTGCCAGCAGCTTCCCCGGGACCTACAATGAGCAGTTCTTC. Encoded protein: CASSFPGTYNEQFF.

This chain uses TRBV12-3 or TRBV12-4 with TRBJ1-1; D uncertain. The CDR3 covers 12 residues. Trimming took off 4 bases at V and 4 bases at J, with 7 bases between the two ends. The CDR3: CASSYGVTEAFF. In DNA, the CDR3 is TGTGCCAGCAGTTACGGGGTCACTGAAGCTTTCTTT.

The rearrangement uses TRBV2 and TRBJ2-7; D is perhaps TRBD2 (5 bases). The CDR3 is made up of 12 amino acids. Germline CDR1 reads SNHLY; CDR2 reads FYNNEI. Trimming cost V 3 bases and J 7 bases, with 10 bases left between them. The CDR3 loop is CASSDLAREQYF. CDR3 coding DNA: TGTGCCAGCAGTGACCTAGCTAGAGAGCAGTACTTC.

The chain links TRBV5-1 to TRBJ2-1; TRBD2 agrees at 7 bases. Germline V gene data show CDR1 as SGHRS and CDR2 as YFSETQ. This CDR3 contains 17 residues. Trimming took 3 bases from V and 1 from J; bases not matched to a gene: 10. CDR3 in amino acids: CASSSHGLVDSYNEQFF. The CDR3 region has the DNA TGCGCCAGCAGCTCCCATGGACTAGTCGATTCCTACAATGAGCAGTTCTTC.

This rearrangement joins TRBV2 to TRBJ2-3; 11 nucleotides match TRBD2. The CDR3 totals 15 residues. V trimming: 10 bases; J trimming: 1 base; junction bases outside the gene matches: 7. In germline, CDR1 is SNHLY, CDR2 FYNNEI. DNA of the CDR3: TGTGCCATCTTAGCGGGAGGGCCGGGCACAGATACGCAGTATTTT. It specifies CAILAGGPGTDTQYF. Full variable domain (outside the CDR3, taken from reference TRBV2 and TRBJ2-3): EPEVTQTPSHQVTQMGQEVILRCVPISNHLYFYWYRQILGQKVEFLVSFYNNEISEKSEIFDDQFSVERPDGSNFTLKIRSTKLEDSAMYFCAILAGGPGTDTQYFGPGTRLTVL.

The J gene is TRBJ2-4, the V gene TRBV18, with D possibly being TRBD1 (6 bases). The CDR3 is 19 residues long. Trimming took off 2 bases at V and 0 bases at J, with 20 bases between the two ends. CDR1 and CDR2 (germline): KGHSH, LQKENI. The CDR3 DNA follows: TGTGCCAGCTCACCAACGACGACAGGCCCAAGCGTAGCCAAAAACATTCAGTACTTC. It is translated as CASSPTTTGPSVAKNIQYF.

This clone is medium-sized (0.01 to 0.1%). The chain couples TRBV6-6 to TRBJ2-7, with TRBD1 identical over 8 bases. The V gene end was trimmed by 5 bases and the J gene end by 4 bases; junction bases not matched to a gene: 7. CDR1 is MNHNY and CDR2 is SVGAGI in the germline V gene (reference sequence). This CDR3 spans 14 amino acids. This CDR3 is CASSDRGKMYEQYF. The CDR3 coding sequence is TGTGCCAGCAGTGACAGGGGAAAGATGTACGAGCAGTACTTC.

This clone was seen only a few times. The J gene is TRBJ2-2, the V gene TRBV5-8, with TRBD1 identical over 7 bases. The CDR3 has 14 amino acids. Looked up from germline, CDR1 is SGHTS and CDR2 is YDEGEE. The CDR3 region is CARGQPANTGELFF. As DNA, the CDR3 is TGTGCTCGGGGACAGCCCGCGAACACCGGGGAGCTGTTTTTT. Full variable domain (missing parts from reference TRBV5-8 and TRBJ2-2): EAGVTQSPTHLIKTRGQQATLRCSPISGHTSVYWYQQALGLGLQFLLWYDEGEERNRGNFPPRFSGRQFPNYSSELNVNALELEDSALYLCARGQPANTGELFFGEGSRLTVL.

This sequence joins TRBV6-1 and TRBJ2-2; 8 nucleotides line up with TRBD1. Germline V gene data show CDR1 as MNHNS and CDR2 as SASEGT. The CDR3 runs to 15 residues. V lost 1 base and J lost 6; bases outside the gene matches: 4. CDR3 DNA: TGTGCCAGCAGTGAAGAGGGACAGGTTCCCGGGGAGCTGTTTTTT. This sequence encodes CASSEEGQVPGELFF.

The chain combines TRBV12-1 with TRBJ1-1. TRBV12-1 is marked as a pseudogene. The CDR3 is made up of 16 amino acids. The CDR3 DNA follows: TGTGCCAGCAGCTTTGGACGGAGGGAGAGGAACACTGAAGCTTTCTTT. It encodes CASSFGRRERNTEAFF.

This clone has only a few counts. This chain uses TRBV11-2 with TRBJ2-3; D gene uncertain. In germline, CDR1 is SGHAT, CDR2 FQNNGV. The length of the CDR3 is 11 residues. V shed 3 bases and J shed 8 bases, with 6 bases lying between them. CDR3 bases: TGTGCCAGCAGCTTCCCGGGTACGCAGTATTTT. Protein: CASSFPGTQYF.

V and J are TRBV5-1 and TRBJ2-3; 8 positions match TRBD2. After removal of 2 bases from V and 2 bases from J, the junction contained 10 bases not matched to a gene. CDR1 and CDR2 from the germline V gene are SGHRS and YFSETQ. The CDR3 has 17 residues. CDR3 in amino acids: CASSLPGTSDLTDTQYF. The CDR3 nucleotides read TGCGCCAGCAGCTTACCCGGGACTAGTGACCTCACAGATACGCAGTATTTT.

The rearrangement uses TRBV6-6 and TRBJ2-7; D possibly corresponds to TRBD1 (6 bases). The V end was cut by 6 bases, the J end by 0 bases, with 6 bases between. The CDR3 is 12 amino acids. Germline V CDR1 and CDR2: MNHNY, SVGAGI (reference sequence). CDR3 DNA sequence: TGTGCCAGCAGGGGGGCCTCCTACGAGCAGTACTTC. It yields the protein CASRGASYEQYF.

CDR3: CATRRGGDGTDTQYF. The CDR3 region has the DNA TGTGCCACCCGACGGGGGGGGGACGGGACAGATACGCAGTATTTT. V usage is TRBV6-6 and J usage is TRBJ2-3, with 8 nucleotides matching TRBD2. This CDR3 is built from 15 residues. The V segment lost 10 bases and the J segment 3 bases; nucleotides outside the gene matches: 12. CDR1 MNHNY and CDR2 SVGAGI come from the germline V gene (reference sequence).

The chain carries TRBV11-2 and TRBJ2-5, with 7 bases fitting TRBD2. J lost 5 bases, V lost 2 bases, and 14 bases had no gene match. CDR1 SGHAT and CDR2 FQNNGV come from the germline V gene. The CDR3 is 17 residues long. Here the CDR3 reads CASSLTASGPPGETQYF. The CDR3 DNA follows: TGTGCCAGCAGCTTAACGGCTAGCGGCCCCCCGGGGGAGACCCAGTACTTC.

This rearrangement joins TRBV10-2 to TRBJ2-7, with TRBD2 matching over 8 bases. The V gene end was trimmed by 4 bases and the J gene end by 4 bases; junction bases not matched to a gene: 6. CDR3 size: 14 residues. Germline CDR1 is WSHSY and CDR2 is SAAADI. CDR3 loop: CASSVASGLYEQYF. In nucleotides, the CDR3 is TGCGCCAGCAGTGTGGCTAGCGGGCTTTACGAGCAGTACTTC.

The chain joins TRBV6-5 to TRBJ2-7, with D possibly being TRBD1 (5 bases). The V gene lost 5 bases and the J gene lost 2 bases, with 10 bases spanning the gap. The CDR3 extends over 13 amino acids. CDR1 is MNHEY and CDR2 is SVGAGI in the germline V gene. CDR3 sequence reads: CASSHDRAYEQYF. Here the CDR3 DNA reads TGTGCCAGCAGTCATGACAGAGCCTACGAGCAGTACTTC.

This sequence joins TRBV5-1 and TRBJ2-1; no definite D call. The ends were cut back, 1 base at V and 0 bases at J, with 11 bases in the middle. Germline V gene data show CDR1 as SGHRS and CDR2 as YFSETQ. This CDR3 has 16 amino acids. The DNA for the CDR3 is TGCGCCAGCAGCTTGTTCCGATCCAGCTCCTACAATGAGCAGTTCTTC. Its translation: CASSLFRSSSYNEQFF.

This chain joins TRBV19 and TRBJ2-5, with D possibly being TRBD1 (6 bases). Germline CDR1 LNHDA, CDR2 SQIVND (reference sequence). This CDR3 spans 15 amino acids. V was pared by 5 bases and J by 5 bases, with 18 bases between. DNA of the CDR3: TGTGCCAGTAGTGCTTATGGAACAGGGCTGGAGACCCAGTACTTC. Its protein product is CASSAYGTGLETQYF.